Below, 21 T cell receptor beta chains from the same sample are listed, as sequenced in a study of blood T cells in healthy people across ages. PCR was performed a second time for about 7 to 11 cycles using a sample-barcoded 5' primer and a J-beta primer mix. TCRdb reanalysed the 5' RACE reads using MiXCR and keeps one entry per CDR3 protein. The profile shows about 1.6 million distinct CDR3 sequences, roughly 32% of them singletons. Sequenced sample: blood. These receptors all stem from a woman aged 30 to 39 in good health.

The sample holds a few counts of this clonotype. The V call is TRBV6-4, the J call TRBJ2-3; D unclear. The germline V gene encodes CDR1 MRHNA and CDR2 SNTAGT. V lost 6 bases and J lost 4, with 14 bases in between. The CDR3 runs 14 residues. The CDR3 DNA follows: TGTGCCAGCAGCCCGACCAGAACCTCAGATACGCAGTATTTT. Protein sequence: CASSPTRTSDTQYF.

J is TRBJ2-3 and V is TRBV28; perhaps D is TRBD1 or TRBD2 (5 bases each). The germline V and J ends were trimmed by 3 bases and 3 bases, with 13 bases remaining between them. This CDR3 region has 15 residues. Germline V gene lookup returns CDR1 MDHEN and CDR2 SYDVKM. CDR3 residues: CASSFGTAGTDTQYF. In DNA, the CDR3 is TGTGCCAGCAGTTTTGGGACCGCCGGTACAGATACGCAGTATTTT.

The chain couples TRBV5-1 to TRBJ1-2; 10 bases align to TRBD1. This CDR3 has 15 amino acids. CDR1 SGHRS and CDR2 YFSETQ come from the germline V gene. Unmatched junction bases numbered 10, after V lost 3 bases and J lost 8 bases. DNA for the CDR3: TGCGCCAGCAGCTCCGAGGGACAGGGGATCCACGGCTACACCTTC. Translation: CASSSEGQGIHGYTF.

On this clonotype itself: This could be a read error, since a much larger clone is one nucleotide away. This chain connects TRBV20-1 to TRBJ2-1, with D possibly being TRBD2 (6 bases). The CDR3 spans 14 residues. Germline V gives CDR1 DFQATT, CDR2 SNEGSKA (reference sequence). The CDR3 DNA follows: TGCAGTGCTCCCGGGAGTTTGGGCTACAATGGGCAGTTCTTC. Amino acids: CSAPGSLGYNGQFF.

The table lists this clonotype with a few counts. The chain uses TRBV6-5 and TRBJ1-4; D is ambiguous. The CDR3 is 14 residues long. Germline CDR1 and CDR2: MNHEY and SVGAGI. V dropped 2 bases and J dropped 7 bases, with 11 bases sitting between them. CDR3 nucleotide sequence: TGTGCCAGCAGTTACGGCGAGGGAACTGAAAAACTGTTTTTT. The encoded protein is CASSYGEGTEKLFF.

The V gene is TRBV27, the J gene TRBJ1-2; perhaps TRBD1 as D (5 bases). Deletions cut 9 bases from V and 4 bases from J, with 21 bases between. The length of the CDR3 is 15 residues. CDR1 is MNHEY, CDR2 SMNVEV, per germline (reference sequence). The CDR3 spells CASHPGPKKGYGYTF. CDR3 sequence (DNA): TGTGCCAGTCATCCGGGACCGAAGAAGGGCTATGGCTACACCTTC.

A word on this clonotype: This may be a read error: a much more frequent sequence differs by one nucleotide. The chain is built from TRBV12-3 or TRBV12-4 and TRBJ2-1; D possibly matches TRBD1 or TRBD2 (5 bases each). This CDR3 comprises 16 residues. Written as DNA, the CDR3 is TGTGCCAGCAGTCTCGGGGACCCTCTCATCTACAATGAGCGGTTCTTC. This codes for CASSLGDPLIYNERFF.

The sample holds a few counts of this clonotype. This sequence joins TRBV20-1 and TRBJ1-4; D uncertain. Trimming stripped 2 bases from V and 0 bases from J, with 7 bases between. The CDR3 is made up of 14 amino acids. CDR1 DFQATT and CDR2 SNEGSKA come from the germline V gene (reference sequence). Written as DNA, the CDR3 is TGCAGTGCTAGAAACAGAGCAACTAATGAAAAACTGTTTTTT. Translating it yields CSARNRATNEKLFF.

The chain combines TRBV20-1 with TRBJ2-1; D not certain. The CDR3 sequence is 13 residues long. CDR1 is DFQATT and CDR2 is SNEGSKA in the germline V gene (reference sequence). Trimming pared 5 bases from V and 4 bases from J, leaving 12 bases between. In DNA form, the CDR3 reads TGCAGTGCTGAGGAACTTCCGTACAATGAGCAGTTCTTC. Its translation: CSAEELPYNEQFF.

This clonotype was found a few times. This CDR3 is CASTSTGQNTDTQYF. The DNA of the CDR3 is TGTGCCAGCACCTCCACCGGACAGAACACAGATACGCAGTATTTT. This rearrangement joins TRBV14 to TRBJ2-3; possibly TRBD1 for D (6 bases). The CDR3 contains 15 residues. Germline CDR1 SGHDN, CDR2 FVKESK. V was trimmed by 7 bases and J by 2 bases, leaving 16 bases between them.

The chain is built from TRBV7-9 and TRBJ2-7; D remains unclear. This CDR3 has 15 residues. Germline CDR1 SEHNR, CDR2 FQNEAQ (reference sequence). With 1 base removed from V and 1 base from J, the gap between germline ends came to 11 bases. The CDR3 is CASSLVTLGSYEQYF. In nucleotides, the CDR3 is TGTGCCAGCAGCTTAGTAACTTTGGGGTCCTACGAGCAGTACTTC.

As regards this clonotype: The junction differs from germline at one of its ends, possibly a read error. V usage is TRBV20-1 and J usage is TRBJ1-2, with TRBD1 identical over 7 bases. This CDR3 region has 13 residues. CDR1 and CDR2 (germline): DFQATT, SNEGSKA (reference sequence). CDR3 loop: CSAGGQISYDYTF. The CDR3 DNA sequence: TGCAGTGCTGGGGGACAGATTAGCTATGACTACACCTTC.

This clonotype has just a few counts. CDR3 sequence reads: CSVEKEEGEGGTQYF. As DNA, the CDR3 is TGCAGCGTTGAAAAAGAAGAGGGGGAAGGGGGTACCCAGTACTTC. The chain recombines TRBV29-1 with TRBJ2-5; possibly TRBD1 for D (6 bases). From germline, CDR1 is SQVTM and CDR2 ANQGSEA. With 2 bases removed from V and 8 bases from J, the gap between germline ends came to 21 bases. The CDR3 length is 15 residues.

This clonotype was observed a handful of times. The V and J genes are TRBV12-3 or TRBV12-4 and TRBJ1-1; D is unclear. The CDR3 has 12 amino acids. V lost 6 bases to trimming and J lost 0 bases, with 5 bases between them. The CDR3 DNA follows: TGTGCCAGCAGGTACATGAACACTGAAGCTTTCTTT. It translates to CASRYMNTEAFF.

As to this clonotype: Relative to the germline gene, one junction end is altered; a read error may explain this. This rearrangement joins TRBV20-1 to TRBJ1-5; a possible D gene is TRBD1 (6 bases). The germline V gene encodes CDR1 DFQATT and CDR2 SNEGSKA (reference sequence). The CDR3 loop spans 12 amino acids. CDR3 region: CRAKGGNQPQHF. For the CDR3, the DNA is TGCAGGGCTAAGGGGGGGAATCAGCCCCAGCATTTT.

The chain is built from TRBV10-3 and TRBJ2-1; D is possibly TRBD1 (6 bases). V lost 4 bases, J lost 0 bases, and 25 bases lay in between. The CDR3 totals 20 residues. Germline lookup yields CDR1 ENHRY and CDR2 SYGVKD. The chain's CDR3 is CAISGQVGRGSSSSYNEQFF. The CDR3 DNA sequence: TGTGCCATCAGTGGACAGGTTGGCAGGGGTTCGAGCAGCTCCTACAATGAGCAGTTCTTC.

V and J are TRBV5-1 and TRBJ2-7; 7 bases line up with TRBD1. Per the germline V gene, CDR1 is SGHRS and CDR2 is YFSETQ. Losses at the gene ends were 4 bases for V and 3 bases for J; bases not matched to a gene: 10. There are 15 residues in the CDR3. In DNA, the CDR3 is TGCGCCAGCAGCGACCCGACAGGGCCGAGCTACGAGCAGTACTTC. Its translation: CASSDPTGPSYEQYF.

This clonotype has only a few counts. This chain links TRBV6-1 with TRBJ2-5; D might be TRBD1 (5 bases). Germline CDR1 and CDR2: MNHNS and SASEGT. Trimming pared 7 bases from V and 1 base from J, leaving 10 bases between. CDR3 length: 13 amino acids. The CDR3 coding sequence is TGTGCCAGCACCCGGACACTCCAAGAGACCCAGTACTTC. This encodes CASTRTLQETQYF.

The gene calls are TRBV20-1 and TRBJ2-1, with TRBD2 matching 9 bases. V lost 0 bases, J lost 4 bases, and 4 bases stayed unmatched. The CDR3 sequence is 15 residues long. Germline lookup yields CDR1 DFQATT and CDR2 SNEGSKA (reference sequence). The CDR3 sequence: CSAREQLAGYNEQFF. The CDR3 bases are TGCAGTGCTAGAGAGCAGCTAGCGGGGTACAATGAGCAGTTCTTC.

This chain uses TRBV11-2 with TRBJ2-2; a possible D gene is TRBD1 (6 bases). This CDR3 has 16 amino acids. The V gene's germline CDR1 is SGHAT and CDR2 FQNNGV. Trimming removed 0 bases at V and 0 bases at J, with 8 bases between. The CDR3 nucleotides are TGTGCCAGCAGCTTAGAGGCAGGGGCGAACACCGGGGAGCTGTTTTTT. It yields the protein CASSLEAGANTGELFF. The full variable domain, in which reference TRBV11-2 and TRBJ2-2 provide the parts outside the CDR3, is EAGVAQSPRYKIIEKRQSVAFWCNPISGHATLYWYQQILGQGPKLLIQFQNNGVVDDSQLPKDRFSAERLKGVDSTLKIQPAKLEDSAVYLCASSLEAGANTGELFFGEGSRLTVL.

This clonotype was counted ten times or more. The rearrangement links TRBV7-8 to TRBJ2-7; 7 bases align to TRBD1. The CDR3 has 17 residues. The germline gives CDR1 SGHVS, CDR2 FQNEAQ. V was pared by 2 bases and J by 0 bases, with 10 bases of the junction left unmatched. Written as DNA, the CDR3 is TGTGCCAGCAGCTTAAACAACAGGGGAGTAGGCTCCTACGAGCAGTACTTC. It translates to CASSLNNRGVGSYEQYF.